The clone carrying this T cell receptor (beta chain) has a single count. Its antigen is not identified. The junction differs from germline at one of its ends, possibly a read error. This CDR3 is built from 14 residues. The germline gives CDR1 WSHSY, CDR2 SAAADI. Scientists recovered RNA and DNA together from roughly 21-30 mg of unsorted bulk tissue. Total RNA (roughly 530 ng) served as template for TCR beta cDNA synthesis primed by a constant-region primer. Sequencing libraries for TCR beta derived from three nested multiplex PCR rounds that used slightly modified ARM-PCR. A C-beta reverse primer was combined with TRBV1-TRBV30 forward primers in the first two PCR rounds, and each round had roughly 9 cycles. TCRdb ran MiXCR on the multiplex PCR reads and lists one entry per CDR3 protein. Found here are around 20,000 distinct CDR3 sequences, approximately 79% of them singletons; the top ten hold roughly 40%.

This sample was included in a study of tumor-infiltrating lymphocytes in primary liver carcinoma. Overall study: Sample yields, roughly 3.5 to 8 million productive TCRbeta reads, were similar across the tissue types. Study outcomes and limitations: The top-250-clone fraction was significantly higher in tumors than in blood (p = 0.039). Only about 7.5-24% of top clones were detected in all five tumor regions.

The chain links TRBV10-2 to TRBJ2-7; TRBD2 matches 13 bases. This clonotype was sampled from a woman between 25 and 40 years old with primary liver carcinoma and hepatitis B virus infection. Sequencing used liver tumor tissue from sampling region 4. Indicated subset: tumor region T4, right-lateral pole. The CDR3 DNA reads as TGCGCCAACAGTCGGACTAGCGGGGGCTATGAGCAGTACTTC. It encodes CANSRTSGGYEQYF.